What follows are 20 T cell receptor beta chains derived from one specimen sequenced in a study of shared clonotypes between healthy human individuals. Profiling relied on immunoSEQ multiplex PCR, and the TCRdb table lists in-frame clones only, not all of them. The sample carries about 560,000 clones, roughly 79% recorded once. The sample comprised PBMCs. The receptors were gathered from a woman aged 40 to 50 in good health. Some clones in this sample may be carry-over from other donors' samples.

The V call is TRBV5-4, the J call TRBJ1-2; the D gene is possibly TRBD1 (5 bases). The germline CDR1 and CDR2 sequences are SGHNT and YYREEE (reference sequence). V lost 0 bases to trimming and J lost 4 bases, with 16 bases between them. There are 16 residues in the CDR3. The CDR3 protein is CASSLGGIRDSYGYTF. The CDR3 DNA reads as TGTGCCAGCAGCTTGGGGGGTATCAGGGACTCCTATGGCTACACCTTC.

The chain carries TRBV6-5 and TRBJ1-6, with a possible D match to TRBD1 (5 bases). Germline lookup yields CDR1 MNHEY and CDR2 SVGAGI. The CDR3 spans 14 residues. The ends were cut back, 6 bases at V and 5 bases at J, with 11 bases in the middle. The DNA for the CDR3 is TGTGCCAGCAGACGGACAAGCGATAATTCACCCCTCCACTTT. This sequence encodes CASRRTSDNSPLHF.

The chain uses TRBV5-6 and TRBJ2-1, with D unresolved. CDR3 size: 11 residues. The germline V gene encodes CDR1 SGHDT and CDR2 YYEEEE. V was cut by 2 bases and J by 9 bases, with 6 bases left in between. For the CDR3, the DNA is TGTGCCAGCAGCTTTTTGGGTGAGCAGTTCTTC. Its protein is CASSFLGEQFF.

This clone was seen just once. The chain couples TRBV18 to TRBJ2-5; 13 positions agree with TRBD2. Germline CDR1 and CDR2: KGHSH and LQKENI. J gave up 1 base and V 0 bases, and 5 bases lay outside the gene matches. The CDR3 is 18 residues long. The CDR3 loop is CASSPPLGTSGIQETQYF. CDR3 DNA sequence: TGTGCCAGCTCACCACCGTTAGGGACTAGCGGGATCCAAGAGACCCAGTACTTC.

A few counts support this clone. The chain uses TRBV19 and TRBJ2-1; perhaps D is TRBD1 or TRBD2 (5 bases each). CDR3 length equals 15 residues. The V gene lost 3 bases and the J gene lost 4 bases, with 13 bases spanning the gap. Per germline, CDR1 LNHDA and CDR2 SQIVND (reference sequence). The CDR3 region has the DNA TGTGCCAGTAGTATCCCATGGGGGAGATACAATGAGCAGTTCTTC. Protein product: CASSIPWGRYNEQFF. The full variable domain, with the rest looked up from reference TRBV19 and TRBJ2-1, is DGGITQSPKYLFRKEGQNVTLSCEQNLNHDAMYWYRQDPGQGLRLIYYSQIVNDFQKGDIAEGYSVSREKKESFPLTVTSAQKNPTAFYLCASSIPWGRYNEQFFGPGTRLTVL.

This clone was counted many times. The chain recombines TRBV6-1 with TRBJ2-5, with 7 bases matching TRBD1. The J call may not be correct, given that the DNA end is closer to TRBJ2-7. Per the germline V gene, CDR1 is MNHNS and CDR2 is SASEGT. CDR3 length: 15 residues. CDR3 region: CASSVTGEGPNEQYF. The CDR3 nucleotides are TGTGCCAGCAGTGTCACAGGGGAAGGACCTAACGAGCAGTACTTC.

This clone turned up a few times. The rearrangement links TRBV7-9 to TRBJ2-2, with D possibly TRBD1 on 7 matching bases. V lost 8 bases and J lost 5, with 18 bases in between. The germline gives CDR1 SEHNR, CDR2 FQNEAQ (reference sequence). The CDR3 extends over 15 amino acids. CDR3 coding DNA: TGTGCCAGCGCCTGGGTACAGGGGAGGACCGGGGAGCTGTTTTTT. Translating it yields CASAWVQGRTGELFF.

The CDR3 region is CASSQDDRGRYEQYF. The CDR3 nucleotides are TGCGCCAGCAGCCAAGATGACCGGGGTCGGTACGAGCAGTACTTC. The chain has TRBV4-1 and TRBJ2-7, with D possibly being TRBD2 (5 bases). This CDR3 is built from 15 residues. Germline V lookup: CDR1 MGHRA, CDR2 YSYEKL. V was trimmed by 0 bases and J by 4 bases, leaving 13 bases between them.

CDR3 sequence (DNA): TGTGCCAGCAGCTTAGAAGGCACACAGCCCCAGCATTTT. Residues: CASSLEGTQPQHF. The chain joins TRBV7-8 to TRBJ1-5; D ambiguous. Germline-derived CDR1 and CDR2 are SGHVS and FQNEAQ. The V and J ends lost 1 base and 7 bases respectively, with 8 bases between them. CDR3 size: 13 residues.

This clone was counted only a few times. This chain joins TRBV5-8 and TRBJ1-2; D not resolved. CDR1 and CDR2 (germline): SGHTS, YDEGEE. Trimming took 4 bases from V and 2 from J, leaving 9 bases between them. This CDR3 spans 13 amino acids. As DNA, the CDR3 is TGTGCCAGCAGCCACGGAAAGAACTATGGCTACACCTTC. This translates into CASSHGKNYGYTF.

V gene TRBV28 combines with J gene TRBJ2-1; 7 bases map to TRBD1. The CDR3 consists of 15 residues. Germline CDR1 MDHEN, CDR2 SYDVKM. J was trimmed by 10 bases and V by 2 bases; bases with no gene match: 11. The CDR3 loop is CASSLGQTGRREQFF. CDR3 nucleotides: TGTGCCAGCAGTTTAGGACAGACAGGGCGTCGGGAGCAGTTCTTC.

To note about this clone: The junction departs from the called germline gene at one end, perhaps through a read error. The V and J genes are TRBV7-7 and TRBJ2-5; D call uncertain. CDR1 SSHAT and CDR2 FNYEAQ come from the germline V gene (reference sequence). The CDR3 is made up of 13 amino acids. The CDR3 DNA reads as TGTGCTAGCAGCTTAGCCCGGAGAGAGACCCAGTACTTC. Residues: CASSLARRETQYF. The full variable domain, its missing parts supplied by reference TRBV7-7 and TRBJ2-5, is GAGVSQSPRYKVTKRGQDVTLRCDPISSHATLYWYQQALGQGPEFLTYFNYEAQPDKSGLPSDRFSAERPEGSISTLTIQRTEQRDSAMYRCASSLARRETQYFGPGTRLLVL.

Concerning this clone: Other DNA sequences in this sample translate to the same CDR3. The V call is TRBV10-3, the J call TRBJ2-5; D perhaps matches TRBD1 (6 bases). The V end was cut by 0 bases, the J end by 1 base, with 6 bases between. CDR3 length: 14 residues. The germline CDR1 and CDR2 sequences are ENHRY and SYGVKD. The CDR3 bases are TGTGCCATCAGTGAGTCGACAGGCCAAGAGACCCAGTACTTC. Its translation: CAISESTGQETQYF.

This clone came up once. V gene TRBV30 combines with J gene TRBJ1-4, with D tentatively TRBD1 (5 bases). The V end lost 4 bases, the J end lost 6 bases, and 18 bases lay between the germline ends. The CDR3 is 15 amino acids. CDR1 GTSNPN and CDR2 SVGIG come from the germline V gene (reference sequence). CDR3 nucleotide sequence: TGTGCCTGGACCCCAGTCAGGGTGGGGGATGAAAAACTGTTTTTT. It translates to CAWTPVRVGDEKLFF.

CDR3 region: CASSEGVGSPLHF. DNA of the CDR3: TGTGCCAGCAGTGAAGGGGTTGGTTCACCCCTCCACTTT. The J gene is TRBJ1-6, the V gene TRBV6-1, with D unresolved. Per germline, CDR1 MNHNS and CDR2 SASEGT. The CDR3 has 13 residues. The ends were cut back, 1 base at V and 9 bases at J, with 7 bases in the middle.

This clone came up once. The chain carries TRBV20-1 and TRBJ2-5, with no clear D. The DNA matches TRBJ2-7 better at its end, which makes the J call doubtful. The V gene's germline CDR1 is DFQATT and CDR2 SNEGSKA (reference sequence). CDR3 length: 11 amino acids. This chain's CDR3 is CSASLDDEQYF. CDR3 DNA sequence: TGCAGTGCTAGTCTAGACGACGAGCAGTACTTC.

This chain joins TRBV6-6 and TRBJ2-5, with a tentative D call TRBD1 (7 bases). The DNA end favors TRBJ2-7, so the J call may be wrong. The germline V gene encodes CDR1 MNHNY and CDR2 SVGAGI (reference sequence). The CDR3 is 13 amino acids. The CDR3 DNA reads as TGTGCCAGCCGGGGGACAGAGTCCTACGAGCAGTACTTC. Protein product: CASRGTESYEQYF.

This clone has a count of ten or more. This chain uses TRBV7-8 with TRBJ2-3, with 8 nucleotides matching TRBD2. CDR3 size: 16 residues. CDR1 SGHVS and CDR2 FQNEAQ come from the germline V gene. The ends lost 2 bases at V and 6 bases at J; junction bases unmatched: 10. The CDR3 region is CASSLWGRTSSDTQYF. CDR3 nucleotide sequence: TGTGCCAGCAGCTTATGGGGGCGGACTAGCTCGGATACGCAGTATTTT. Variable domain in full (rest from reference TRBV7-8 and TRBJ2-3): GAGVSQSPRYKVAKRGQDVALRCDPISGHVSLFWYQQALGQGPEFLTYFQNEAQLDKSGLPSDRFFAERPEGSVSTLKIQRTQQEDSAVYLCASSLWGRTSSDTQYFGPGTRLTVL.

This clone was detected a few times. This chain links TRBV19 with TRBJ2-1, with D uncertain. Germline V CDR1 and CDR2: LNHDA, SQIVND (reference sequence). Trimming took off 5 bases at V and 3 bases at J, with 14 bases between the two ends. This CDR3 has 15 amino acids. The CDR3 spells CASSRAYPRYNEQFF. DNA for the CDR3: TGTGCCAGTAGTCGGGCCTACCCCCGCTACAATGAGCAGTTCTTC.

This rearrangement joins TRBV30 to TRBJ2-2; 10 positions agree with TRBD1. The germline gives CDR1 GTSNPN, CDR2 SVGIG (reference sequence). The CDR3 totals 14 residues. Trimming removed 4 bases from V and 5 bases from J; junction bases left unmatched: 4. The CDR3 bases are TGTGCCTGGACCGGGACAGGGGAAACCGGGGAGCTGTTTTTT. This encodes CAWTGTGETGELFF. The full variable domain, in which reference TRBV30 and TRBJ2-2 provide the parts outside the CDR3, is SQTIHQWPATLVQPVGSPLSLECTVEGTSNPNLYWYRQAAGRGLQLLFYSVGIGQISSEVPQNLSASRPQDRQFILSSKKLLLSDSGFYLCAWTGTGETGELFFGEGSRLTVL.